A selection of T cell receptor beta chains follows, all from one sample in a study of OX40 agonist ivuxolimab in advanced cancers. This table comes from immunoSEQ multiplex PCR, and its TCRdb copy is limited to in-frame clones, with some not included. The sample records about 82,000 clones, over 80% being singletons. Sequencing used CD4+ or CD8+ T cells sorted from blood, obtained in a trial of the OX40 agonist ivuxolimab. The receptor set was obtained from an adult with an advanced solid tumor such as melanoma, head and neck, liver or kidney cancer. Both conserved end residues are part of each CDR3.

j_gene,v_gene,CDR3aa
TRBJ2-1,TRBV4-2,CASSQERREGQFF
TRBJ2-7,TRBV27,CASSPSRAYEQYF
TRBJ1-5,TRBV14,CASSQGETQPQHF
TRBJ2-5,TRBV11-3,CASSLLAGGETQYF
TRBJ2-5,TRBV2,CANDRDQETQYF
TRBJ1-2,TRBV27,CASSLDGHGYTF
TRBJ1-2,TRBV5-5,CASSLSPGGDYGYTF
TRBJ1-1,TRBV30,CAWSGAYMNTEAFF
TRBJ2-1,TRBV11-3,CASSLETAYNEQFF
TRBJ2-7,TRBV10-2,CATGTADSYEQYF
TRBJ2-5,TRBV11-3,CASSLDGMRETQYF
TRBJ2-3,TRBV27,CASTPGGRGGTDTQYF
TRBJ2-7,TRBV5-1,CASSLANTGHEQYF
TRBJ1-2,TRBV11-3,CASSQDEVLYTF
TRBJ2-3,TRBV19,CASSIAEPFTDTQYF
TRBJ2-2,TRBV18,CASSPPSSNSGGSLRLSNTGELFF
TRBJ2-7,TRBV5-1,CASSYRDSVSSYEQYF
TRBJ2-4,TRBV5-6,CASSRDRNIQYF
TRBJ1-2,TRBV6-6,CASSDAGQKFYGYTF
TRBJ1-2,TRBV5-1,CASRDRPYGYTF
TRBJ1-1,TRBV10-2,CASSESAAGAFF
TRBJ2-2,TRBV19,CASSGLKAYSRTSGSGELFF
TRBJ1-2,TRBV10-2,CASSAGESYGYTF
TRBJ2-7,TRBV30,CAWSATSGRDEQYF
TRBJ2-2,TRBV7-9,CASSLQGADGELFF
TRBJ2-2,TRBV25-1,CASRISGREAGELFF
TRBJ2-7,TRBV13,CASRRTSGNSYEQYF
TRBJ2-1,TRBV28,CASSWHYGTSGIGNEQFF
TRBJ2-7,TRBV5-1,CASSLEHGSSYEQYF
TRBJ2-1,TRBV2,CAIPGTSINEQFF
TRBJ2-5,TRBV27,CASSLNYQFQETQYF
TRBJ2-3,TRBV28,CASSPPEPGRQTQYF
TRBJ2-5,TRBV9,CASSVDAGGREAQYF
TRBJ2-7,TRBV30,CAWSFPVLAGQTYEQYF
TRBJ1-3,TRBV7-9,CASSLQQSSGNTIYF
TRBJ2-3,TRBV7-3,CASSSPDGTSGRYTDTQYF
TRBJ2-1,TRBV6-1,CASELAGVREQFF
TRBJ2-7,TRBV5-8,CASSLYVQGAGEQYF
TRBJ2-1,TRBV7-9,CASSLEWGRPPGDEQFF
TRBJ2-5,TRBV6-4,CASSYSGQVQETQYF